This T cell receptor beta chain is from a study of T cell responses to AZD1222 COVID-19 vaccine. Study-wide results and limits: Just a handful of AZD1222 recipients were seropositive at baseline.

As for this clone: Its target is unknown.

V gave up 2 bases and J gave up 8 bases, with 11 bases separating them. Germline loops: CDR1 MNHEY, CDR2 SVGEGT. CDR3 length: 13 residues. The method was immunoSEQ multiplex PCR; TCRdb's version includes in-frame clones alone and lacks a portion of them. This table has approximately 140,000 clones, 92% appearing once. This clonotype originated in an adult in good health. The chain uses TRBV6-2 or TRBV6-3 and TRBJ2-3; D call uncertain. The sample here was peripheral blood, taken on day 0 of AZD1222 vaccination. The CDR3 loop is CASSYMKMGTQYF. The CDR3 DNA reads TGTGCCAGCAGTTACATGAAGATGGGTACGCAGTATTTT.